One sample yielded the 3 T cell receptor beta chains listed below, sequenced in a study of T cell responses to AZD1222 COVID-19 vaccine. Generated by immunoSEQ multiplex PCR, the TCRdb table keeps only in-frame clones and is missing some. The data contain just under 95,000 clones, 85% to 90% of them seen just once; the ten biggest clones take up 10% to 13%. This specimen consisted of peripheral blood, obtained on day 0 of AZD1222 vaccination. These receptors all stem from an adult in good health.

This chain uses TRBV3-1 (or the pseudogene TRBV3-2) with TRBJ1-1; no firm D call. CDR1 and CDR2 from the germline V gene are LGHDT and YNNKEL (reference sequence). V dropped 4 bases and J dropped 8 bases, with 11 bases sitting between them. This CDR3 is built from 12 residues. CDR3 bases: TGTGCCAGCAGCCCATCCCGAGCAGAAGCTTTCTTT. The encoded protein is CASSPSRAEAFF.

This clone was detected only once. The genes are TRBV30 and TRBJ2-6; no firm D call. CDR1 and CDR2 (germline): GTSNPN, SVGIG (reference sequence). Trimming left V 4 bases short and J 0 bases short, with 10 bases between. The CDR3 sequence is 15 residues long. The CDR3 loop is CAWTGWGSGANVLTF. The CDR3 DNA is TGTGCCTGGACAGGATGGGGCTCTGGGGCCAACGTCCTGACTTTC.

CDR3 loop: CASSSRGGRGKNEQFF. The CDR3 DNA is TGTGCCAGCAGTTCTCGCGGAGGTAGGGGGAAGAATGAGCAGTTCTTC. This chain joins TRBV27 and TRBJ2-1, with D tentatively TRBD1 (6 bases). The CDR3 extends over 16 amino acids. Germline assignment: CDR1 MNHEY and CDR2 SMNVEV (reference sequence). Trimming left V 4 bases short and J 7 bases short, with 20 bases between.